The sequence of this TCR beta chain was determined in a study of T cell repertoires in cytomegalovirus infection (dated by TCRdb to the late 2010s). For the study in its entirety: Peptide stimulations targeted recently identified HLA-C-restricted CMV epitopes, whose presentation resists viral immunomodulation, together with well-studied HLA-B-restricted epitopes. Donor HLA type was relevant to the analysis, as public TCR beta signatures indicated carriage of CMV infection together with the matching HLA type.

The sample's treatment or condition label, in plain terms: in vitro stimulation with specific CMV peptide epitopes to enrich CMV-specific T cells. Overall study outcomes, separate from this receptor: In both this cohort and an independent roughly 350-donor cohort, the cumulative frequency of public TCR beta family members distinguished carriers of CMV infection plus the relevant HLA type. The ex vivo response was dominated by HLA-C-restricted CMV-specific TCR beta clonotypes, and the single most frequent clonotype in two of eight donors was supplied by these HLA-C-restricted clonotypes.

Instrument on record: Illumina HiSeq 1500. Using fastp trimming at Q25 and MiXCR clonotype assembly, TCRdb reanalyzed the public sequencing data and kept in-frame beta chains. Duplicate CDR3 protein sequences are folded into a single record with the most common DNA and genes. For this sample the table gives 250,000 to 300,000 distinct CDR3 sequences, of which 22% were detected only once. The ten biggest clones cover roughly a fifth of the sample. The CDR3 numbers 14 residues from cysteine through phenylalanine. Of all the DNA, just the CDR3 is kept, 42 bases in frame from base 1. Germline trimming: 5 bases from V, 4 bases from J; junction bases outside gene matches: 4. CDR1 and CDR2 are read off the germline V gene as SGHTA and FQGNSA. A word on this clonotype: The clone's antigen remains unknown. The record has no base qualities; no much larger clone is one base away.

The specimen was cultured PBMCs, collected from culture after CMV antigen stimulation. The TCR comes from a human donor in good health (CMV status not recorded). Some clones in this sample may be carry-over from other donors' samples. Rearrangement joined TRBV7-2 to TRBJ1-2, and TRBD1 matches 10 of the central bases. CDR3 sequence: CASSRGQGGYGYTF. The DNA sequence reads TGTGCCAGCAGCCGTGGACAGGGGGGCTATGGCTACACCTTC.